The 20 T cell receptor beta chains below were found in one sample sequenced in a study of radiotherapy plus CTLA-4 blockade in lung cancer. Here immunoSEQ multiplex PCR was the method, and the copy in TCRdb shows in-frame clones only, minus some. The table lists roughly 120,000 clones, approximately 84% of them singletons. The material was peripheral blood, obtained from a patient treated with radiotherapy plus ipilimumab. The receptors derive from a human donor with non-small cell lung cancer who had a partial response to radiotherapy plus ipilimumab.

This clone was seen only once. J is TRBJ2-1 and V is TRBV7-2, with D possibly matching TRBD2 (6 bases). V was shortened by 2 bases and J by 2 bases, with 13 bases between the two germline ends. The CDR3 is made up of 16 amino acids. Germline loops: CDR1 SGHTA, CDR2 FQGNSA. Here the CDR3 DNA reads TGTGCCAGCAGCTTAACTCTAGCGACCCCCTACAATGAGCAGTTCTTC. Amino acids: CASSLTLATPYNEQFF.

The chain combines TRBV25-1 with TRBJ2-6, with unresolved D. The CDR3 totals 16 residues. Germline CDR1 MGHDK, CDR2 SYGVNS. V dropped 2 bases and J dropped 2 bases, with 10 bases sitting between them. The CDR3 reads CASSEPQVTGANVLTF. For the CDR3, the DNA is TGTGCCAGCAGTGAACCTCAGGTGACTGGGGCCAACGTCCTGACTTTC.

This chain joins TRBV9 and TRBJ1-1; no reliable D call. Germline loops: CDR1 SGDLS, CDR2 YYNGEE. V was cut by 0 bases and J by 3 bases, with 6 bases left in between. This CDR3 comprises 13 residues. CDR3 DNA: TGTGCCAGCAGCGTAGGCACATACACTGAAGCTTTCTTT. Its translation is CASSVGTYTEAFF.

This clone has ten or more counts. The rearrangement joins TRBV6-4 to TRBJ2-2; TRBD2 aligns across 11 bases. V lost 7 bases and J lost 4; bases outside the gene matches: 5. The length of the CDR3 is 15 residues. Germline assignment: CDR1 MRHNA and CDR2 SNTAGT. In DNA form, the CDR3 reads TGTGCCAGCACTCTTACTAGCGGGGGCACCGGGGAGCTGTTTTTT. This gives the protein CASTLTSGGTGELFF.

The chain employs TRBV28 and TRBJ2-1; D remains ambiguous. Per germline, CDR1 MDHEN and CDR2 SYDVKM. The CDR3 has 13 residues. V was cut by 2 bases and J by 8 bases, with 10 bases left in between. As DNA, the CDR3 is TGTGCCAGCAGTTTAAGAGGTAGTCATGAGCAGTTCTTC. The encoded protein is CASSLRGSHEQFF.

CDR3 sequence reads: CASSQFIEINHANTGELFF. DNA for the CDR3: TGTGCCAGCAGCCAATTTATTGAGATAAATCATGCGAACACCGGGGAGCTGTTTTTT. V gene TRBV4-2 combines with J gene TRBJ2-2; D is unresolved. In germline, CDR1 is LGHNA, CDR2 YNFKEQ. The CDR3 spans 19 residues. Trimming pared 2 bases from V and 0 bases from J, leaving 19 bases between.

For the CDR3, the DNA is TGCGCCAGCAGCCACCCTCCTGAGCAGTTCTTC. Translated, it gives CASSHPPEQFF. The V call is TRBV4-1, the J call TRBJ2-1; D is ambiguous. The CDR3 loop spans 11 amino acids. V was shortened by 3 bases and J by 9 bases, with 6 bases between the two germline ends. CDR1 MGHRA and CDR2 YSYEKL come from the germline V gene.

The chain is built from TRBV10-3 and TRBJ1-2, with TRBD1 identical over 7 bases. This CDR3 has 13 residues. J was trimmed by 8 bases and V by 6 bases; bases with no gene match: 9. Germline values: CDR1 ENHRY, CDR2 SYGVKD. The CDR3 region has the DNA TGTGCCATCAGAGGACAGGTACTAGGCGGCTACACCTTC. This translates into CAIRGQVLGGYTF.

This chain connects TRBV19 to TRBJ2-7; 14 bases align to TRBD2. In germline, CDR1 is LNHDA, CDR2 SQIVND (reference sequence). The CDR3 is 12 amino acids. With V trimmed by 11 bases and J by 6 bases, 3 bases remained unmatched. CDR3 sequence: CAGLAGGLEQYV. The CDR3 nucleotides read TGTGCCGGACTAGCGGGAGGCCTCGAGCAGTACGTC.

This clone appeared a single time. The chain links TRBV27 to TRBJ1-3, with 7 bases aligning to TRBD1. Germline-derived CDR1 and CDR2 are MNHEY and SMNVEV (reference sequence). This CDR3 region has 13 residues. With 5 bases clipped from V and 6 bases from J, the junction kept 4 bases outside the gene matches. CDR3: CASSKTGLNTIYF. CDR3 DNA sequence: TGTGCCAGCAGTAAGACAGGGCTAAACACCATATATTTT.

This chain connects TRBV15 to TRBJ1-5, with 12 nucleotides matching TRBD1. The CDR3 contains 18 residues. Looked up from germline, CDR1 is LNHNV and CDR2 is YYDKDF (reference sequence). V shed 8 bases and J 5 bases; nucleotides not matched to a gene: 16. CDR3 in amino acids: CATGDRGRWVEVDQPQHF. Written as DNA, the CDR3 is TGTGCCACCGGGGACAGGGGGCGCTGGGTGGAGGTGGATCAGCCCCAGCATTTT.

This clone was found a few times. This chain joins TRBV7-6 and TRBJ2-1; 10 bases line up with TRBD2. Losses at the gene ends were 7 bases for V and 7 bases for J; bases not matched to a gene: 7. The CDR3 covers 14 residues. CDR1 is SGHVS, CDR2 FNYEAQ, per germline. CDR3 sequence: CASTRGSGRNEQFF. The CDR3 DNA reads as TGTGCCAGCACCCGGGGTAGCGGGAGGAATGAGCAGTTCTTC.

This clone has only a few counts. The genes are TRBV5-4 and TRBJ2-1, with TRBD2 identical over 7 bases. The CDR3 is 12 amino acids. The J segment lost 10 bases and the V segment lost 3 bases, leaving 4 bases of the junction unmatched. The germline gives CDR1 SGHNT, CDR2 YYREEE (reference sequence). For the CDR3, the DNA is TGTGCCAGCAGCTGGGCTAGCGGCGAGCAGTTCTTC. As protein: CASSWASGEQFF.

A few counts support this clone. This chain links TRBV28 with TRBJ1-2; a possible D gene is TRBD1 (5 bases). The length of the CDR3 is 15 residues. Looked up from germline, CDR1 is MDHEN and CDR2 is SYDVKM. Trimming removed 5 bases from V and 7 bases from J, with 20 bases in between. The DNA of the CDR3 is TGTGCCAGCAGTCCTCCGATGGGGGGACGTGGTGGCTACACCTTC. Translation gives CASSPPMGGRGGYTF.

V is TRBV7-9 and J is TRBJ1-1; possibly TRBD1 for D (5 bases). Germline V gene sequence: CDR1 SEHNR, CDR2 FQNEAQ (reference sequence). V was pared by 1 base and J by 9 bases, with 15 bases between. The CDR3 has 14 amino acids. CDR3 in DNA: TGTGCCAGCAGCTTAGGGACGGGCCAGGGAAAAGCTTTCTTT. This codes for CASSLGTGQGKAFF. The full variable domain, completed using reference TRBV7-9 and TRBJ1-1, is DTGVSQNPRHKITKRGQNVTFRCDPISEHNRLYWYRQTLGQGPEFLTYFQNEAQLEKSRLLSDRFSAERPKGSFSTLEIQRTEQGDSAMYLCASSLGTGQGKAFFGQGTRLTVV.

The rearrangement uses TRBV7-2 and TRBJ2-3; weak D call: TRBD1 (7 bases). Germline V gene lookup returns CDR1 SGHTA and CDR2 FQGNSA. The ends were cut back, 5 bases at V and 6 bases at J, with 15 bases in the middle. The CDR3 length is 14 residues. The CDR3 DNA follows: TGTGCCAGCAGCGCAGGCAGGGGGGCGGATACGCAGTATTTT. Translation gives CASSAGRGADTQYF.

This clone was seen a few times. The chain is built from TRBV28 and TRBJ2-2; TRBD2 matches at 8 bases. CDR3 size: 16 residues. V dropped 6 bases and J dropped 6; count of bases not matched to a gene: 12. CDR1 is MDHEN and CDR2 is SYDVKM in the germline V gene. The CDR3 nucleotides read TGTGCCAGCAGAACCTATAGCGGGAAGACCCCCGGGGAGCTGTTTTTT. As protein: CASRTYSGKTPGELFF.

V gene TRBV6-6 combines with J gene TRBJ2-2; 7 nucleotides align to TRBD1. The junction had 6 bases not matched to a gene; V was cut back by 6 bases and J by 8 bases. CDR1 and CDR2 (germline): MNHNY, SVGAGI (reference sequence). This CDR3 is 13 amino acids long. CDR3 in DNA: TGTGCCAGCAGCCAAGGACAGGTGGGGGAGCTGTTTTTT. As protein: CASSQGQVGELFF.

This sequence joins TRBV28 and TRBJ2-3; D may be TRBD2 (5 bases). The germline V gene encodes CDR1 MDHEN and CDR2 SYDVKM. This CDR3 region has 16 residues. V lost 2 bases and J lost 0, with 12 bases in between. CDR3 in amino acids: CASSLGGASSTDTQYF. The CDR3 region has the DNA TGTGCCAGCAGTTTAGGAGGCGCCTCTAGCACAGATACGCAGTATTTT.

The chain is built from TRBV11-2 and TRBJ1-4, with D unclear. The length of the CDR3 is 14 residues. Per the germline V gene, CDR1 is SGHAT and CDR2 is FQNNGV. Trimming cost V 8 bases and J 7 bases, with 17 bases left between them. The CDR3 sequence is CASRTGREGEKLFF. CDR3 nucleotide sequence: TGTGCCAGCCGCACGGGGAGGGAGGGTGAAAAACTGTTTTTT.